These T cell receptor beta chains were read from a single sample in a study of Ad26.COV2.S vaccination and SARS-CoV-2 variants. Generated by immunoSEQ multiplex PCR, the TCRdb table keeps only in-frame clones and is missing some. The data contain about half a million clones, 80% to 90% of them singletons. The sample in question was peripheral blood, obtained in a trial of Ad26.COV2.S vaccine versus placebo. Every receptor here comes from a person between 18 and 60 years old who received the Ad26.COV2.S COVID-19 vaccine or a placebo. The CDR3 runs from the conserved cysteine through the conserved F or W. Fields, in order: V gene, J gene, clone size, D gene, CDR3 DNA, CDR3 protein. D genes are given only for firm matches. Some rows have no size entry. The others give once, few or many, or a class for an expanded clone.

>TRBV12-3/TRBV12-4|TRBJ1-2|NA|NA
TGTGCCAGCAGCCCGGGGACCTCCTATGGCTACACCTTC
CASSPGTSYGYTF
>TRBV28|TRBJ1-2|NA|TRBD1
TGTGCCAGCAGTTTCCGATCCCGGGACAGGGTAAAGTATGGCTACACCTTC
CASSFRSRDRVKYGYTF
>TRBV18|TRBJ1-1|few|NA
TGTGCCAGCTCACCCGCCGGGGTGGGGGCTGAAGCTTTCTTT
CASSPAGVGAEAFF
>TRBV28|TRBJ2-7|once|NA
TGTGCCAGCAGTTTCGGGGTCTCCTCCTACGAGCAGTACTTC
CASSFGVSSYEQYF
>TRBV27|TRBJ1-2|NA|NA
TGTGCCAGCAGTTTAGGCGTCTCAGGAACCTATGGCTACACCTTC
CASSLGVSGTYGYTF
>TRBV7-2|TRBJ1-3|NA|NA
TGTGCCAGCAGCGGGACAATTGGAAACACCATATATTTT
CASSGTIGNTIYF
>TRBV3-1/TRBV3-2|TRBJ2-7|NA|TRBD2
TGTGCCAGCAGCCAAGGCATCGTGCGGGAGCTCAACGAGCAGTACTTC
CASSQGIVRELNEQYF
>TRBV3-1/TRBV3-2|TRBJ1-4|NA|NA
TGTGCCAGCAGCCATACGGGGAATGAAAAACTGTTTTTT
CASSHTGNEKLFF
>TRBV13|TRBJ2-3|NA|NA
TGTGCCAGCAGCCTGTGGACAGATACGCAGTATTTT
CASSLWTDTQYF
>TRBV10-3|TRBJ2-3|once|TRBD2
TGTGCCATCAGTGAACCCCTCCTAGCGGGGGCCGGCACAGATACGCAGTATTTT
CAISEPLLAGAGTDTQYF
>TRBV19|TRBJ2-5|NA|NA
TGTGCCAGTAGTATATATGTAGGGGGGGCAGAGACCCAGTACTTC
CASSIYVGGAETQYF
>TRBV7-9|TRBJ2-7|NA|TRBD2
TGTGCCAGCAGCGTAACCGGGACTAGAGGCGAGCAGTACTTC
CASSVTGTRGEQYF
>TRBV7-9|TRBJ2-3|once|NA
TGTGCCCCTCGGACGGCCAGCATCCAGTACCCCACAGATACGCAGTATTTT
CAPRTASIQYPTDTQYF
>TRBV28|TRBJ2-2|NA|TRBD1
TGTGCCAGCAGTTCTGGAGGGACAGGGAAAACCGGGGAGCTGTTTTTT
CASSSGGTGKTGELFF
>TRBV6-2/TRBV6-3|TRBJ2-5|NA|TRBD1
TGTGCCAGCAGATACCATACAGGGGAGAGAGAGACCCAGTACTTC
CASRYHTGERETQYF
>TRBV27|TRBJ2-5|NA|NA
TGTGCCAGCAGCCATAGTACAGATCAAGAGACCCAGTACTTC
CASSHSTDQETQYF
>TRBV5-1|TRBJ1-2|NA|TRBD1
TGCGCCAGCAGCTGGCGGACAGGGGATGGCTACACCTTC
CASSWRTGDGYTF
>TRBV6-1|TRBJ1-2|NA|NA
TGTGCCAGCAGTGAACCACAGACTTATAACTATGGCTACACCTTC
CASSEPQTYNYGYTF
>TRBV27|TRBJ1-2|NA|NA
TGTGCCAGCAGTTATTCACAGGGAGGAAATGGCTACACCTTC
CASSYSQGGNGYTF
>TRBV7-9|TRBJ2-3|NA|TRBD1
TGTGCCAGCAGCACAGGACAGGGGAGGACAGATACGCAGTATTTT
CASSTGQGRTDTQYF
>TRBV24-1|TRBJ2-7|NA|NA
TGTGCCACCAGGGAACAGTCCTACGAGCAGTACTTC
CATREQSYEQYF
>TRBV5-1|TRBJ2-7|NA|TRBD2
TGCGCCAGCAGCTTGGGTGGGACTAGCGGCTACGAGCAGTACTTC
CASSLGGTSGYEQYF
>TRBV5-8|TRBJ1-2|NA|TRBD1
TGTGCCAGCAGCTCGTTACAGGGGAGTCTAAATAACTATGGCTACACCTTC
CASSSLQGSLNNYGYTF
>TRBV24-1|TRBJ2-5|NA|NA
TGTGCCACCAGTGACTCTGGGGTCCAAGAGACCCAGTACTTC
CATSDSGVQETQYF
>TRBV27|TRBJ1-1|NA|NA
TGTGCCAGCAGTACGGGACAGAACACTGAAGCTTTCTTT
CASSTGQNTEAFF
>TRBV5-6|TRBJ2-3|NA|NA
TGTGCCAGCAGCTTGATCGGTGGTTTAGTCACAGATACGCAGTATTTT
CASSLIGGLVTDTQYF
>TRBV5-6|TRBJ1-5|NA|NA
TGTGCCAGCAGCTTGGCCCGGTTAAAGGGCAGGGGTCAGCCCCAGCATTTT
CASSLARLKGRGQPQHF
>TRBV7-2|TRBJ2-1|NA|TRBD2
TGTGCCAGCAGCTTAGTCTGGACTAGCGGAGTTTACAATGAGCAGTTCTTC
CASSLVWTSGVYNEQFF
>TRBV28|TRBJ2-7|once|TRBD1
TGTGCCAGCAGTTTATACGGGACAGGGGCTTCCGAGCAGTACTTC
CASSLYGTGASEQYF
>TRBV6-5|TRBJ1-4|NA|NA
TGTGCCAGGGGGGGGCACCCAACTAATGAAAAACTGTTTTTT
CARGGHPTNEKLFF
>TRBV27|TRBJ2-7|NA|NA
TGTGCCAGCAGTTTGTCGGGCCGGGAGCAGTACTTC
CASSLSGREQYF
>TRBV19|TRBJ2-3|NA|TRBD2
TGTGCCAGTACTTATGGCGGAGCGGGGGGACCCCGGGGCACAGATACGCAGTATTTT
CASTYGGAGGPRGTDTQYF
>TRBV2|TRBJ1-3|once|NA
TGTGCCAGCAGTGAAGCGCTTCGGGGCAGCCGGGGAGACACCATATATTTT
CASSEALRGSRGDTIYF
>TRBV30|TRBJ1-2|NA|NA
TGTGCCTGGAGTGTACTAGGGCGGGGCTACACCTTC
CAWSVLGRGYTF
>TRBV11-2|TRBJ2-6|NA|NA
TGTGCCAGCAGCCGACGGGGCTCTGGGGCCAACGTCCTGACTTTC
CASSRRGSGANVLTF
>TRBV14|TRBJ2-1|NA|NA
TGTGCCAGCAGCCAAGTTCTGGCGGGCAATGAGCAGTTCTTC
CASSQVLAGNEQFF
>TRBV12-3/TRBV12-4|TRBJ1-1|NA|NA
TGTGCCAGCAGCAACGGGTGGAACACTGAAGCTTTCTTT
CASSNGWNTEAFF
>TRBV6-5|TRBJ2-7|NA|NA
TGTGCCAGCAGTTACTCGGGCGGGGACTCCTACGAGCAGTACTTC
CASSYSGGDSYEQYF
>TRBV2|TRBJ2-2|NA|TRBD2
TGTGCCAACGGAAGGACTAGCGGGAACACCGGGGAGCTGTTTTTT
CANGRTSGNTGELFF
>TRBV7-8|TRBJ2-7|NA|NA
TGTGCCAGCAGCTTCTCGACGGGGGATAGCGAGCAGTACTTC
CASSFSTGDSEQYF
>TRBV30|TRBJ2-3|NA|TRBD1
TGTGCCTGGAGTGTACAGGGGTGGGGTAGCACAGATACGCAGTATTTT
CAWSVQGWGSTDTQYF
>TRBV6-5|TRBJ1-2|NA|TRBD1
TGTGCCAGCAGTTACGGAACGCGGGGGACAGGTGGCTACACCTTC
CASSYGTRGTGGYTF
>TRBV9|TRBJ1-4|NA|NA
TGTGCCAGCAGCGTAGCTAACGGGCTCGTTAATGAAAAACTGTTTTTT
CASSVANGLVNEKLFF
>TRBV9|TRBJ2-5|NA|NA
TGTGCCAGCAGCGTAGAGTCTGATCAGCAAGAGACCCAGTACTTC
CASSVESDQQETQYF